The entry below describes one T cell receptor beta chain. The CDR3 contains 16 residues. V shed 0 bases, J shed 1 base, and the junction held 5 bases outside the gene matches. Germline V gene lookup returns CDR1 SGDLS and CDR2 YYNGEE. These data originate in a study of blood T cell repertoires in COVID-19. Profiled with immunoSEQ multiplex PCR; TCRdb holds only in-frame clones, not every one. The repertoire consists of 200,000 to 250,000 clones, with 80% to 90% occurring once and the leading ten covering approximately 3%. Source material: PBMCs or T cells enriched from blood (not recorded which). The TCR sequence derives from a woman in her forties or fifties in a cohort exposed to, infected with or recovered from COVID-19 (not recorded which). The V gene is TRBV9, the J gene TRBJ2-5; TRBD2 agrees at 8 bases. CDR3 nucleotide sequence: TGTGCCAGCAGCGTAGCATCGGGAGGGGTCCAAGAGACCCAGTACTTC. Encoded protein: CASSVASGGVQETQYF. The full variable domain, completed using reference TRBV9 and TRBJ2-5, is DSGVTQTPKHLITATGQRVTLRCSPRSGDLSVYWYQQSLDQGLQFLIQYYNGEERAKGNILERFSAQQFPDLHSELNLSSLELGDSALYFCASSVASGGVQETQYFGPGTRLLVL.